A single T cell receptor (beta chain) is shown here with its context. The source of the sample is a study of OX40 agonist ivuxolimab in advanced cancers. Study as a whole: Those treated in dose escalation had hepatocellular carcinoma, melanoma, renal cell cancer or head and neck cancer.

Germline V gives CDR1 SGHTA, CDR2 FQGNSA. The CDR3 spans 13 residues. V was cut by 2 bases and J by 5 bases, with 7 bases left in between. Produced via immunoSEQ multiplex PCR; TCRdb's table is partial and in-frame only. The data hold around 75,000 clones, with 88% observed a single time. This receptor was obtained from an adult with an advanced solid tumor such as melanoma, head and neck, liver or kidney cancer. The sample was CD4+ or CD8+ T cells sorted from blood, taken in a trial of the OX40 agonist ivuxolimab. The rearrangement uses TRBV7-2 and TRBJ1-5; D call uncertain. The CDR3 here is CASSLTDDQPQHF. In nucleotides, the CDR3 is TGTGCCAGCAGCTTAACGGACGATCAGCCCCAGCATTTT.